This T cell receptor (beta chain) was recovered during a study of shared T cell receptors in the human thymus. Germline CDR1 and CDR2: SQVTM and ANQGSEA. The CDR3 runs 11 residues. V was cut by 4 bases and J by 4 bases, with 7 bases left in between. Data came from immunoSEQ multiplex PCR; TCRdb stores just in-frame clones and leaves some out. The sample has a few hundred thousand clones, approximately 95% seen once. The source material was thymocytes. The receptor's source is a human donor. V gene TRBV29-1 combines with J gene TRBJ1-2; no firm D call. CDR3 DNA sequence: TGCAGCGTTGTAGGGAGCTATGGCTACACCTTC. This codes for CSVVGSYGYTF.